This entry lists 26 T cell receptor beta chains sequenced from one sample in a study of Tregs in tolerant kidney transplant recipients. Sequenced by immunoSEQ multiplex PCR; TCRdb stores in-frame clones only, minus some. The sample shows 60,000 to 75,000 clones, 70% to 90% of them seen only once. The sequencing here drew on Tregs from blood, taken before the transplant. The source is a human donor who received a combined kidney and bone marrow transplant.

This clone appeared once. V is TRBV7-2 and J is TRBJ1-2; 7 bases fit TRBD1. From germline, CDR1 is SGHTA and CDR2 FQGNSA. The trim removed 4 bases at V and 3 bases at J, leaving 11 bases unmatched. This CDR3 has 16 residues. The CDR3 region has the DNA TGTGCCAGCAGCTGGCTCGCAGGGGGTCTTCACTATGGCTACACCTTC. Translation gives CASSWLAGGLHYGYTF. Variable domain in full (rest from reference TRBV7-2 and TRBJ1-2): GAGVSQSPSNKVTEKGKDVELRCDPISGHTALYWYRQSLGQGLEFLIYFQGNSAPDKSGLPSDRFSAERTGGSVSTLTIQRTQQEDSAVYLCASSWLAGGLHYGYTFGSGTRLTVV.

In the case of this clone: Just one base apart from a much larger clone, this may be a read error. Here the CDR3 reads CASSGDSYEQYF. As DNA, the CDR3 is TGTGCCAGCAGCGGGGACAGCTACGAGCAGTACTTC. The chain uses TRBV6-1 and TRBJ2-7, with 7 bases lining up with TRBD1. The CDR3 totals 12 residues. The V gene's germline CDR1 is MNHNS and CDR2 SASEGT. J was trimmed by 3 bases and V by 6 bases; bases with no gene match: 2.

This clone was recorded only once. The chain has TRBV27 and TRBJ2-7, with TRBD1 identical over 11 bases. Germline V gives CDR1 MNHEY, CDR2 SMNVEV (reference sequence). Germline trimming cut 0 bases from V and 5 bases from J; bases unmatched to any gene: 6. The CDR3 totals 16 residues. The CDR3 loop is CASSLSGDRGNHEQYF. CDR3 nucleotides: TGTGCCAGCAGTTTATCGGGGGACAGGGGGAACCACGAGCAGTACTTC.

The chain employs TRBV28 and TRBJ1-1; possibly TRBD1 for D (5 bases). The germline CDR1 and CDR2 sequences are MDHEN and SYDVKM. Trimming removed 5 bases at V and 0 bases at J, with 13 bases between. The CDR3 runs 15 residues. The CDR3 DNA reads TGTGCCAGCAGTCTCGGGGGTCACATGAACACTGAAGCTTTCTTT. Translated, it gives CASSLGGHMNTEAFF. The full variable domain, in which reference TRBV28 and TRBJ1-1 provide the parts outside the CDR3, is DVKVTQSSRYLVKRTGEKVFLECVQDMDHENMFWYRQDPGLGLRLIYFSYDVKMKEKGDIPEGYSVSREKKERFSLILESASTNQTSMYLCASSLGGHMNTEAFFGQGTRLTVV.

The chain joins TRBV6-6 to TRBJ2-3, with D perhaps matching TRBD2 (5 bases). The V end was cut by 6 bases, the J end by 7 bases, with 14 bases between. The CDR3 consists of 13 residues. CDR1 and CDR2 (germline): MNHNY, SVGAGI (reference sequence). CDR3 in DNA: TGTGCCAGCAGACCCCCCTCCGGGAATACGCAGTATTTT. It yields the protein CASRPPSGNTQYF.

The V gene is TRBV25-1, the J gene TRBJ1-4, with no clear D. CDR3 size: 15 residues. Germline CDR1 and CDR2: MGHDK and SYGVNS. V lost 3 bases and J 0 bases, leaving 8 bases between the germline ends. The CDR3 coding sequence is TGTGCCAGCAGTGATCAAGTCGCAACTAATGAAAAACTGTTTTTT. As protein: CASSDQVATNEKLFF.

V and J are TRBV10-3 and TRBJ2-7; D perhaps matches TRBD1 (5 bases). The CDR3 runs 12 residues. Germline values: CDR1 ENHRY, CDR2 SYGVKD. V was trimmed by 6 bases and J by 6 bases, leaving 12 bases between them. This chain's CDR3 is CAISQTVREQYF. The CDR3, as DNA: TGTGCCATCAGCCAGACAGTCCGCGAGCAGTACTTC.

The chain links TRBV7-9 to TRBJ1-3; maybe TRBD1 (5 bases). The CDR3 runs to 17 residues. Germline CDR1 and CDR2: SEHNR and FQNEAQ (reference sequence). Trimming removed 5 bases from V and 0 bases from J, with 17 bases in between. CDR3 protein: CASSPIAGRPSGNTIYF. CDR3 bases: TGTGCCAGCAGCCCCATCGCGGGACGCCCCTCTGGAAACACCATATATTTT.

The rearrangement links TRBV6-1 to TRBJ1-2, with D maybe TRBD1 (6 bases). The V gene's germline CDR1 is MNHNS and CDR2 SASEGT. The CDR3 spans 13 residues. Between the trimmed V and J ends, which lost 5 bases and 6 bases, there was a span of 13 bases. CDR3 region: CASSSGQHHGYTF. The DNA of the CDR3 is TGTGCCAGCAGTTCCGGACAGCACCATGGCTACACCTTC.

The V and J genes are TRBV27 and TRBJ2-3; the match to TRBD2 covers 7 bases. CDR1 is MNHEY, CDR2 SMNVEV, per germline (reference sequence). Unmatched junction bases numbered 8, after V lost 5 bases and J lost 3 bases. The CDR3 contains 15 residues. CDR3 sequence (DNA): TGTGCCAGCAGTAAGACTAGCCGCATTACAGATACGCAGTATTTT. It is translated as CASSKTSRITDTQYF.

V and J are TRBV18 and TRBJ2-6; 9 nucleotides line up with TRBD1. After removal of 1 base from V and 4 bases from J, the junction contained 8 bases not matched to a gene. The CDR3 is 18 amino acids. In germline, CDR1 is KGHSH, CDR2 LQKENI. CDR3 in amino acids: CASSPRQDRGAGANVLTF. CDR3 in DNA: TGTGCCAGCTCACCACGCCAGGACAGGGGTGCGGGGGCCAACGTCCTGACTTTC.

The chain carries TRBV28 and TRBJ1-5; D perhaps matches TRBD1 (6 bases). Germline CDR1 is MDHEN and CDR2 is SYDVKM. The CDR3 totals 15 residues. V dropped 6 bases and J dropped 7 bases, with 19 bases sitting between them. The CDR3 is CASSRADSLAQPQHF. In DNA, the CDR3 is TGTGCCAGCAGCCGGGCGGACAGTTTGGCACAGCCCCAGCATTTT. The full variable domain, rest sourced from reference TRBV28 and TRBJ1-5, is DVKVTQSSRYLVKRTGEKVFLECVQDMDHENMFWYRQDPGLGLRLIYFSYDVKMKEKGDIPEGYSVSREKKERFSLILESASTNQTSMYLCASSRADSLAQPQHFGDGTRLSIL.

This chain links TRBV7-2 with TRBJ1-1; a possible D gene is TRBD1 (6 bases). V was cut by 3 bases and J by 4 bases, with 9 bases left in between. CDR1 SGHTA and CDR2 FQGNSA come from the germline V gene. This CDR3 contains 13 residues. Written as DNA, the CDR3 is TGTGCCAGCAGCTTTCGGGGGCCCACTGAAGCTTTCTTT. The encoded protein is CASSFRGPTEAFF. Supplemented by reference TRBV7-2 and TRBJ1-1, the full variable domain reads GAGVSQSPSNKVTEKGKDVELRCDPISGHTALYWYRQSLGQGLEFLIYFQGNSAPDKSGLPSDRFSAERTGGSVSTLTIQRTQQEDSAVYLCASSFRGPTEAFFGQGTRLTVV.

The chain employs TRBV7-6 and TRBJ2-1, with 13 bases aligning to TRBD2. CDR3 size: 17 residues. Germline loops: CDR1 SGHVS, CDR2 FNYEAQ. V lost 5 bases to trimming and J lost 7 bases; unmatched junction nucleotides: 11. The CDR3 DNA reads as TGTGCCAGCAGCCCACCGGGACTAGCGGGATTCGGTAATGAGCAGTTCTTC. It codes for CASSPPGLAGFGNEQFF.

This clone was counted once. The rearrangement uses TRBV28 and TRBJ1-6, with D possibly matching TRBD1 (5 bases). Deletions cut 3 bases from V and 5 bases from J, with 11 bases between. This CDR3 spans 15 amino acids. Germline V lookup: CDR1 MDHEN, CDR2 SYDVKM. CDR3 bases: TGTGCCAGCAGTTTCTGGCAGGGCCATAATTCACCCCTCCACTTT. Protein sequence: CASSFWQGHNSPLHF. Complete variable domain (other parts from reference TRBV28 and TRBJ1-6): DVKVTQSSRYLVKRTGEKVFLECVQDMDHENMFWYRQDPGLGLRLIYFSYDVKMKEKGDIPEGYSVSREKKERFSLILESASTNQTSMYLCASSFWQGHNSPLHFGNGTRLTVT.

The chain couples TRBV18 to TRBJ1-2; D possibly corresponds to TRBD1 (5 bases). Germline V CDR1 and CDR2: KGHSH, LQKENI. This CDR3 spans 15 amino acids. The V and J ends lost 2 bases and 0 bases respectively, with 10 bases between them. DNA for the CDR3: TGTGCCAGCTCACCAGCGAAGGGGACTAACTATGGCTACACCTTC. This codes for CASSPAKGTNYGYTF.

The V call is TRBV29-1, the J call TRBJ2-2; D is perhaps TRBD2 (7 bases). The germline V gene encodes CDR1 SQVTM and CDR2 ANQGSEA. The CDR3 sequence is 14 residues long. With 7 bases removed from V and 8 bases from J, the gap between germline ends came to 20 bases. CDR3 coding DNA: TGCAGCGCAACGGCGGGGGCCCCATGGGGGGAGCTGTTTTTT. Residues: CSATAGAPWGELFF.

CDR3 region: CASSPASGTETQYF. The CDR3 nucleotides read TGTGCCAGCAGCCCCGCCAGCGGGACTGAGACCCAGTACTTC. The chain uses TRBV7-2 and TRBJ2-5, with 7 bases that match TRBD2. J gave up 5 bases and V 5 bases, and 8 bases lay outside the gene matches. The CDR3 contains 14 residues. Germline V gene lookup returns CDR1 SGHTA and CDR2 FQGNSA.

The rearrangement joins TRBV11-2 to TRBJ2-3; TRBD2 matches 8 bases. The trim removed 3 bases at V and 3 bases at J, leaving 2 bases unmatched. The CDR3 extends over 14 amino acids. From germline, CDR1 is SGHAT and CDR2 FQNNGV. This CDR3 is CASSLTGGTDTQYF. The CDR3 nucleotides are TGTGCCAGCAGCTTGACGGGAGGGACAGATACGCAGTATTTT.

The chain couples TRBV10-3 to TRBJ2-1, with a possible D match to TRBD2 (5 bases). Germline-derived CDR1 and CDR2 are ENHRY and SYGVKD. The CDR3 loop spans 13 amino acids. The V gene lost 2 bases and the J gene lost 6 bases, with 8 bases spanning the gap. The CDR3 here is CAISEPTSNEQFF. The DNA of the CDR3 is TGTGCCATCAGTGAGCCCACTAGCAATGAGCAGTTCTTC.

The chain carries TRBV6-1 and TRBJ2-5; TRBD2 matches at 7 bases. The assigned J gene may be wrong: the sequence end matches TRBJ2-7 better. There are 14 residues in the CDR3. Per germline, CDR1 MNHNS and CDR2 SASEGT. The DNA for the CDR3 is TGTGCCAGCGGGGGGGGAATAGGTCCCTACGAGCAGTACTTC. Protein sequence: CASGGGIGPYEQYF.

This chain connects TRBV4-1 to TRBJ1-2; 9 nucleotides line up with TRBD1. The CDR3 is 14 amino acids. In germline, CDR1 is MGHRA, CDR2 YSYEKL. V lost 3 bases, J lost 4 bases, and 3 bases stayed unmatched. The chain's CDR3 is CASSQGQGVYGYTF. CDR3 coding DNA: TGCGCCAGCAGCCAGGGACAGGGAGTCTATGGCTACACCTTC.

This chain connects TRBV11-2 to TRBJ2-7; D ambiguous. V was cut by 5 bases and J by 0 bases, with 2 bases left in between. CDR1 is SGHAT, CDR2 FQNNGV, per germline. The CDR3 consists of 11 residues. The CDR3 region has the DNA TGTGCCAGCAGCCGCTCCTACGAGCAGTACTTC. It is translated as CASSRSYEQYF.

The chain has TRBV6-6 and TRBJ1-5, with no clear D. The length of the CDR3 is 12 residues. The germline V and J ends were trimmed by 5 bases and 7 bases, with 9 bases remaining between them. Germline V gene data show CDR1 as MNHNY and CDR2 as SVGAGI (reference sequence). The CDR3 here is CASSEFVQPQHF. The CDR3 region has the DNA TGTGCCAGCAGTGAGTTTGTCCAGCCCCAGCATTTT.

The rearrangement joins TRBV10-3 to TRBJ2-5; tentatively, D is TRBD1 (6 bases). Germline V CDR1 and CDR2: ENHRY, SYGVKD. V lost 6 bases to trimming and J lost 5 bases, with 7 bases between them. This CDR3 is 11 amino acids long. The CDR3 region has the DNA TGTGCCATCAGGCAGGGGGAGACCCAGTACTTC. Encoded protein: CAIRQGETQYF.

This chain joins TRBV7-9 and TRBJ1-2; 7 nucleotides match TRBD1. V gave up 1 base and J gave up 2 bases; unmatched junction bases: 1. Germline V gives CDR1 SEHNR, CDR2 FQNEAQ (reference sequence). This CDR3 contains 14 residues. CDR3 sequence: CASSLGGGNYGYTF. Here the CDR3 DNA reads TGTGCCAGCAGCTTAGGAGGGGGCAACTATGGCTACACCTTC.